This passage covers 18 T cell receptor beta chains from one sample sequenced in a study of blood T cells in healthy people across ages. For the second PCR, which ran for roughly 6 to 11 cycles, a sample-barcoded 5' primer and a J-beta primer mix were used. Via MiXCR, TCRdb re-called the 5' RACE reads, giving one row per CDR3 protein. The profile shows about 1.6 million distinct CDR3 sequences, around 35% of them singletons. The specimen was blood. These TCRs come from a woman aged 25 to 45 in good health.

The chain is built from TRBV20-1 and TRBJ2-7; 8 positions agree with TRBD2. This CDR3 contains 14 residues. Trimming at V came to 7 bases and at J to 4 bases, leaving 12 bases not matched to a gene. CDR1 DFQATT and CDR2 SNEGSKA come from the germline V gene (reference sequence). The chain's CDR3 is CSVNPRLAGYEQYF. The CDR3 bases are TGCAGTGTCAACCCCCGGCTAGCGGGTTACGAGCAGTACTTC.

In this sample, this clonotype turned up a few times. The chain employs TRBV3-1 and TRBJ2-7; D is possibly TRBD2 (6 bases). CDR1 and CDR2 (germline): LGHDT, YNNKEL (reference sequence). CDR3 length: 14 residues. V was cut by 4 bases and J by 3 bases, with 13 bases left in between. The CDR3 bases are TGTGCCAGCAGCCGACCGGGAGACTTCTACGAGCAGTACTTC. This sequence encodes CASSRPGDFYEQYF.

This chain links TRBV20-1 with TRBJ2-7, with 8 positions matching TRBD2. Germline loops: CDR1 DFQATT, CDR2 SNEGSKA (reference sequence). The J segment lost 7 bases and the V segment lost 1 base, leaving 18 bases of the junction unmatched. The CDR3 is 17 residues long. The CDR3 DNA sequence: TGCAGTGCTAGAGTTGGCTTGGCGGGAGGCCTACTGGGAGAGCAGTACTTC. This sequence encodes CSARVGLAGGLLGEQYF.

The chain uses TRBV6-1 and TRBJ2-5, with TRBD2 identical over 10 bases. The DNA end favors TRBJ2-7, so the J call may be wrong. This CDR3 comprises 15 residues. In germline, CDR1 is MNHNS, CDR2 SASEGT. The CDR3 DNA sequence: TGTGCCAGCAGTGAACAAGCGGGAGGGTACGACGAGCAGTACTTC. This codes for CASSEQAGGYDEQYF.

The table lists this clonotype with a few counts. This chain connects TRBV3-1 to TRBJ2-1; 7 nucleotides align to TRBD2. In germline, CDR1 is LGHDT, CDR2 YNNKEL (reference sequence). The CDR3 has 17 residues. Trimming cost V 2 bases and J 4 bases; bases outside gene matches: 11. DNA of the CDR3: TGTGCCAGCAGCCAACCTTCCCTGATAGCGGGTTACAATGAGCAGTTCTTC. This translates into CASSQPSLIAGYNEQFF.

The chain couples TRBV7-3 to TRBJ1-1, with D possibly matching TRBD1 (6 bases). V gave up 3 bases and J gave up 6 bases, with 11 bases separating them. Germline V CDR1 and CDR2: SGHTA, FQGTGA. CDR3 length: 13 amino acids. As DNA, the CDR3 is TGTGCCAGCAGCTTTGACAGGTACCCTGAAGCTTTCTTT. This encodes CASSFDRYPEAFF.

This chain connects TRBV7-9 to TRBJ1-2; 7 bases line up with TRBD1. The V gene's germline CDR1 is SEHNR and CDR2 FQNEAQ (reference sequence). Germline trimming cut 5 bases from V and 12 bases from J; bases unmatched to any gene: 9. The CDR3 runs 12 residues. The CDR3 sequence is CASSTGDEFDTF. The CDR3 bases are TGTGCCAGCAGCACAGGGGACGAATTTGACACCTTC.

The rearrangement uses TRBV5-6 and TRBJ2-5, with D unresolved. Germline assignment: CDR1 SGHDT and CDR2 YYEEEE. The CDR3 loop spans 15 amino acids. The germline V and J ends were trimmed by 4 bases and 5 bases, with 18 bases remaining between them. DNA for the CDR3: TGTGCCAGCAGCGAATGGGTCTCGCCGAGGGAGACCCAGTACTTC. It translates to CASSEWVSPRETQYF.

This clonotype was detected only a few times. A junction boundary mismatches the germline segment, possibly from a read error. The chain employs TRBV4-1 and TRBJ2-7; possibly TRBD1 for D (5 bases). The CDR3 runs to 15 residues. Germline V gene lookup returns CDR1 MGHRA and CDR2 YSYEKL. Written as DNA, the CDR3 is TGCGCCCGCAGCCAAGACAGAAACTATCTGTACGAGCAGTACTTC. It specifies CARSQDRNYLYEQYF.

The gene calls are TRBV10-3 and TRBJ2-7; D possibly corresponds to TRBD1 (6 bases). Trimming stripped 0 bases from V and 7 bases from J, with 19 bases between. CDR1 and CDR2 from the germline V gene are ENHRY and SYGVKD. The CDR3 extends over 16 amino acids. The CDR3 DNA follows: TGTGCCATCAGTGAGTCGGGTTGGAACAGGGATAGGGAGCAGTACTTC. Protein: CAISESGWNRDREQYF.

Remarks on this clonotype: This may stem from a read error, because a much larger clone lies one nucleotide away. The rearrangement links TRBV20-1 to TRBJ2-1; 9 nucleotides align to TRBD2. Germline V gene data show CDR1 as DFQATT and CDR2 as SNEGSKA (reference sequence). The CDR3 has 16 amino acids. The DNA of the CDR3 is TGCAGTGCTAGTACCCTCAAGGGCGGGAGGGCCAATGGGCAGTTCTTC. It is translated as CSASTLKGGRANGQFF.

The V call is TRBV4-1, the J call TRBJ2-3; D remains ambiguous. The CDR3 sequence is 14 residues long. The ends were cut back, 0 bases at V and 6 bases at J, with 10 bases in the middle. Germline CDR1 is MGHRA and CDR2 is YSYEKL. The CDR3 loop is CASSQEDGGDTQYF. DNA of the CDR3: TGCGCCAGCAGCCAAGAGGACGGTGGCGATACGCAGTATTTT.

In its sample, this clonotype was seen many times. The V and J genes are TRBV4-1 and TRBJ2-1, with 14 bases lining up with TRBD2. The CDR3 length is 20 residues. In germline, CDR1 is MGHRA, CDR2 YSYEKL. The ends lost 4 bases at V and 7 bases at J; junction bases unmatched: 18. CDR3 in DNA: TGCGCCAGCAGCCCGAATTCCGGGACTAGCGGGAGAATGTCGGAGAATGAGCAGTTCTTC. Amino acids: CASSPNSGTSGRMSENEQFF.

This clonotype was recorded many times. V and J are TRBV10-3 and TRBJ2-1; 9 bases align to TRBD2. This CDR3 has 17 residues. CDR1 and CDR2 from the germline V gene are ENHRY and SYGVKD. Trimming removed 4 bases from V and 0 bases from J; junction bases left unmatched: 7. CDR3 bases: TGTGCCATCAGTGCGGCCGGGACTAGCCTCTCCTACAATGAGCAGTTCTTC. Translating it yields CAISAAGTSLSYNEQFF.

The gene calls are TRBV3-1 and TRBJ2-7; tentatively, D is TRBD2 (6 bases). The germline gives CDR1 LGHDT, CDR2 YNNKEL (reference sequence). This CDR3 region has 15 residues. V was clipped by 5 bases and J by 7 bases, with 21 bases between them. The chain's CDR3 is CASSVFSGPGEEQYF. CDR3 sequence (DNA): TGTGCCAGCAGCGTCTTCTCTGGGCCGGGGGAAGAGCAGTACTTC.

The chain is built from TRBV20-1 and TRBJ2-5; D unclear. Trimming cost V 6 bases and J 1 base, with 9 bases left between them. Per the germline V gene, CDR1 is DFQATT and CDR2 is SNEGSKA (reference sequence). The CDR3 extends over 12 amino acids. The DNA for the CDR3 is TGCAGTGCCCATAGCCCCCAAGAGACCCAGTACTTC. Translating it yields CSAHSPQETQYF.

V usage is TRBV10-3 and J usage is TRBJ2-4, with TRBD1 identical over 7 bases. The V gene's germline CDR1 is ENHRY and CDR2 SYGVKD. The V and J ends lost 7 bases and 8 bases, in that order; junction bases with no gene match: 11. This CDR3 comprises 14 residues. The chain's CDR3 is CAITQTGKVDIQYF. CDR3 in DNA: TGTGCCATCACCCAGACAGGGAAAGTAGACATTCAGTACTTC.

J is TRBJ1-2 and V is TRBV7-2; the match to TRBD1 covers 11 bases. The germline CDR1 and CDR2 sequences are SGHTA and FQGNSA. With 5 bases clipped from V and 8 bases from J, the junction kept 7 bases outside the gene matches. CDR3 length: 14 amino acids. The CDR3 sequence: CASSPRDRGVGYTF. In nucleotides, the CDR3 is TGTGCCAGCAGCCCGCGGGACAGGGGGGTAGGCTACACCTTC. Complete variable domain (other parts from reference TRBV7-2 and TRBJ1-2): GAGVSQSPSNKVTEKGKDVELRCDPISGHTALYWYRQSLGQGLEFLIYFQGNSAPDKSGLPSDRFSAERTGGSVSTLTIQRTQQEDSAVYLCASSPRDRGVGYTFGSGTRLTVV.